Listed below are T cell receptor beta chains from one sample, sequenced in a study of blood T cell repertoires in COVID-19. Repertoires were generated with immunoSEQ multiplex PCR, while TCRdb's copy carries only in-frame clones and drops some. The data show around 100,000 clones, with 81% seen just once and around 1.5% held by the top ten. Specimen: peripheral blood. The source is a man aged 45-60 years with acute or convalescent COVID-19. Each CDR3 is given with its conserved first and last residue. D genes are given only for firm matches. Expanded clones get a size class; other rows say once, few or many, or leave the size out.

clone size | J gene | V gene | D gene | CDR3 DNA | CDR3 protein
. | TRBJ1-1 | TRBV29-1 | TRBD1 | TGCAGCGTGTCTCTGGGACAGGGCGACACTGAAGCTTTCTTT | CSVSLGQGDTEAFF
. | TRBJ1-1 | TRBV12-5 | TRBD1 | TGTGCTAGTGCCGACAGGGGGATAGATGAAGCTTTCTTT | CASADRGIDEAFF
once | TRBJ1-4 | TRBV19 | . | TGTGCCAGTAAAGGGGCAACTAATGAAAAACTGTTTTTT | CASKGATNEKLFF
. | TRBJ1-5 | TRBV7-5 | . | . | CARSLAVVGRGINQPQHF
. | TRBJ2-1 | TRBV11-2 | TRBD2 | TGTGCCAGCAGCCGTAGCGGGGGGGCAGTATACAATGAGCAGTTCTTC | CASSRSGGAVYNEQFF
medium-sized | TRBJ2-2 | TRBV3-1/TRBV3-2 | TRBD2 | TGTGCCAGCAGAGGAGCGGGGGAGAGAACACCGGGGGAGCTGTTTTTT | CASRGAGERTPGELFF
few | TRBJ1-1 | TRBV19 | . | TGTGCCAGTAGTAGGGCGACAGGTCTTACTGAAGCTTTCTTT | CASSRATGLTEAFF
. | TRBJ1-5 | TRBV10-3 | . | TGTGCCATCAGTCTAGGTAGCAATCAGCCCCAGCATTTT | CAISLGSNQPQHF
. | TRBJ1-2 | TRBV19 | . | TGTGCCAGTAGTATGACCCGTCCAGGGGACAACTATGGCTACACCTTC | CASSMTRPGDNYGYTF
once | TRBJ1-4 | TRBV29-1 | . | TGCAGCGTTGAACAGGGTCGAGAAAAACTGTTTTTT | CSVEQGREKLFF
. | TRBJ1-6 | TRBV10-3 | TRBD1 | TGTGCCACCCGGCCCGACAGGGTTTTTTATTCACCCCTCCACTTT | CATRPDRVFYSPLHF
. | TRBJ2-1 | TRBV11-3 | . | TGTGCCAGCAGCGTGACTAGTGGCAATGAGCAGTTCTTC | CASSVTSGNEQFF
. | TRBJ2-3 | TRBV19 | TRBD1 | TGTGCCACAAGCACAGACTACAGGGGGCAGGGAGATACGCAGTATTTT | CATSTDYRGQGDTQYF
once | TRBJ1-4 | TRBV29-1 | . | TGCAGCGTTGCAAGCAGGGTGGGTGAAAAACTGTTTTTT | CSVASRVGEKLFF
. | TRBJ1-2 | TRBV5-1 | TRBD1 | TGCGCCAGCAGCTTGGCCGGTGGACAGGGAATCTATGGCTACACCTTC | CASSLAGGQGIYGYTF
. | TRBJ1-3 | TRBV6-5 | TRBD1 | TGTGCCAGCAGAAGGGGGCGAGGAAACACCATATATTTT | CASRRGRGNTIYF
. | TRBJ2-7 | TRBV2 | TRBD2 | TGTGCCAGCAGTGAAGAAGCGGGAAATGGGTACGAGCAGTACTTC | CASSEEAGNGYEQYF
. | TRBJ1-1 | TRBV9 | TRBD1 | TGTGCCAGCAGCGGCGGGACAGGGGGGAACACTGAAGCTTTCTTT | CASSGGTGGNTEAFF
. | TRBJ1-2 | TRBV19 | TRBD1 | TGTGCCAGTAGGGACAGGGGTGGTGGCTACACCTTC | CASRDRGGGYTF
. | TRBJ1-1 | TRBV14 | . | TGTGCCAGCAGCCCCCTGGGGGGGAACACTGAAGCTTTCTTT | CASSPLGGNTEAFF
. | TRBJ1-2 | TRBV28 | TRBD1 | TGTGCCAGCAGTCCCCCGGGACAGGATGGCTACACCTTC | CASSPPGQDGYTF
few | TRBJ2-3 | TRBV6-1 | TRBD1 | TGTGCCAGCAGTGGCGCTCCAAGGGACAGGGGATGGGGCACAGATACGCAGTATTTT | CASSGAPRDRGWGTDTQYF
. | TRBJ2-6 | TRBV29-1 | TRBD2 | TGCAGCCCCCTCGGGGGGGGGCCTGGGGCCAACGTCCTGACTTTC | CSPLGGGPGANVLTF
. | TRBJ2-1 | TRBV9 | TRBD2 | TGTGCCAGCAGCGTTGGCCGGGGGGTCTCCTACAATGAGCAGTTCTTC | CASSVGRGVSYNEQFF
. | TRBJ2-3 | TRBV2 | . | TGTGCCAGCAGTGAATTAGCGGCCCGCACAGATACGCAGTATTTT | CASSELAARTDTQYF
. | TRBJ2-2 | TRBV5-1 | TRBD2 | TGCGCCAGCAGCCCACTAGCGGGGGGCACCGGGGAGCTGTTTTTT | CASSPLAGGTGELFF
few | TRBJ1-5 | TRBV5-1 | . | TGCGCCAGCAGCTTGGATACTGACTCGGCCCAGCATTTT | CASSLDTDSAQHF
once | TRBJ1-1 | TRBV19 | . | TGTGCCAGTAGTGCAAGAGAGCCAGGAACCGTCATGAACACTGAAGCTTTCTTT | CASSAREPGTVMNTEAFF
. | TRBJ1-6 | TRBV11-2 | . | TGTGCCAGCAGCCCCCCAGGGGCTGTATCACCCCTCCACTTT | CASSPPGAVSPLHF
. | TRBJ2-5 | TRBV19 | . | TGTGCCAGTAGTAGCTCGGGACTCGGGGAGACCCAGTACTTC | CASSSSGLGETQYF
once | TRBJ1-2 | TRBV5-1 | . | TGCGCCAGCAGCTTGAGCCAGGTTAACTATGGCTACACCTTC | CASSLSQVNYGYTF
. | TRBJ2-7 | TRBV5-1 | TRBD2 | TGCGCCAGCAGCCCGCAGGCGGGGGGAGGCTACGAGCAGTACTTC | CASSPQAGGGYEQYF
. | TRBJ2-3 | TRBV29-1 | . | TGCAGCGTTGATTCCACAAACACAGATACGCAGTATTTT | CSVDSTNTDTQYF
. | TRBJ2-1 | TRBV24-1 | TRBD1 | TGTGCCACCAGTGGCCAGGGGGATGAGCAGTTCTTC | CATSGQGDEQFF
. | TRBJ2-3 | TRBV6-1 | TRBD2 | TGTGCCAGCAGTGAATTGGGACTAGCGGTGGGCACAGATACGCAGTATTTT | CASSELGLAVGTDTQYF
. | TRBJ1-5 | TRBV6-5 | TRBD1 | TGTGCCAGCAGGACAGGGGATCATCAGCCCCAGCATTTT | CASRTGDHQPQHF
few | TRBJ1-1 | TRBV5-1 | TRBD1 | TGCGCCAGCAGTTCATCCGGGACAGTGAACACTGAAGCTTTCTTT | CASSSSGTVNTEAFF
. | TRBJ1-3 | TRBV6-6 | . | TGTGCCAGCAGTCCTTCCCAAGGGGGTGACGGAAACACCATATATTTT | CASSPSQGGDGNTIYF
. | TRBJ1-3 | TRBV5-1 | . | TGCGCCAGCAGCTTGGATCGGGGCTCTGGAAACACCATATATTTT | CASSLDRGSGNTIYF
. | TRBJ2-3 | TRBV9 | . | TGTGCCAGCAGCGTAGTGGGACTTGACACAGATACGCAGTATTTT | CASSVVGLDTDTQYF
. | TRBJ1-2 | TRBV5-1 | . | TGCGCCAGCAGCGGTTCCCGAACTTCTACGGGGCGGGGCGTAGTCACTAACTATGGCTACACCTTC | CASSGSRTSTGRGVVTNYGYTF
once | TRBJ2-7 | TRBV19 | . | TGTGCCAGTAGTCCCCTAGGGGGCTACGAGCAGTACTTC | CASSPLGGYEQYF
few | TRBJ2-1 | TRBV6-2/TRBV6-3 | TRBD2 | TGTGCCAGCAGTCTAGCGGGGCTGGACAATGAGCAGTTCTTC | CASSLAGLDNEQFF
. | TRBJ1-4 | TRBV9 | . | TGTGCCAGCAGCCATGGGCAGGCAACTAATGAAAAACTGTTTTTT | CASSHGQATNEKLFF
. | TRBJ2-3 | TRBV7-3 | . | TGTGCCAGCAGCTTAATGGCTGCTAGCACAGATACGCAGTATTTT | CASSLMAASTDTQYF
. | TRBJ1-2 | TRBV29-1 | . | TGCAGCGGTCAGGACGGGGGAAATAGCTATGGCTACACCTTC | CSGQDGGNSYGYTF
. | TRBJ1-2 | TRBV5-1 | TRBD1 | TGCGCCAGCAGCCGCGAGGGGACAGAACACTATGGCTACACCTTC | CASSREGTEHYGYTF
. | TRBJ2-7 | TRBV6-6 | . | TGTGCCAGCAGTTCGAGGACCTCAAGGGGGGGGGAGCAGTACTTC | CASSSRTSRGGEQYF